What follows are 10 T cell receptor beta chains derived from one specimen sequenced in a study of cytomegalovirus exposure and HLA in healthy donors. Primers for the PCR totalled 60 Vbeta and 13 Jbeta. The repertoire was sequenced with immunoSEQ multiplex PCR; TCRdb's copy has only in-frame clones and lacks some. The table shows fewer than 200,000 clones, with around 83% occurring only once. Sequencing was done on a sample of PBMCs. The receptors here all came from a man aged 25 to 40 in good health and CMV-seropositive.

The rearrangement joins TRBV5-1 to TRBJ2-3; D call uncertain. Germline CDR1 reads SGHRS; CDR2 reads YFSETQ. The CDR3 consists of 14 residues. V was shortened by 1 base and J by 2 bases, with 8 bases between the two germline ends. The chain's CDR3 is CASSLLADTDTQYF. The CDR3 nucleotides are TGCGCCAGCAGCTTGTTGGCAGACACAGATACGCAGTATTTT. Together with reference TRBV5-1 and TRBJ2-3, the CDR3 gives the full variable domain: KAGVTQTPRYLIKTRGQQVTLSCSPISGHRSVSWYQQTPGQGLQFLFEYFSETQRNKGNFPGRFSGRQFSNSRSEMNVSTLELGDSALYLCASSLLADTDTQYFGPGTRLTVL.

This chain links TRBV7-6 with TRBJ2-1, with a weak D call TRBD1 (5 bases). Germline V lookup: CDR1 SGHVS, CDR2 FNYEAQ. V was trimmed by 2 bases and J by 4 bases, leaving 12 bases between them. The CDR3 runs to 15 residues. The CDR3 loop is CASSLSQGRYNEQFF. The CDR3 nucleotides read TGTGCCAGCAGCTTATCTCAGGGTCGATACAATGAGCAGTTCTTC.

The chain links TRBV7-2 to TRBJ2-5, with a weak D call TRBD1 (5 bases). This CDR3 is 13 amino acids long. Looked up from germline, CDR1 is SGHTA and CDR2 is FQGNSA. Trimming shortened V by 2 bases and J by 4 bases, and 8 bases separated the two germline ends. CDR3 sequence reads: CASSLMGPETQYF. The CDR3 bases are TGTGCCAGCAGCTTAATGGGGCCAGAGACCCAGTACTTC.

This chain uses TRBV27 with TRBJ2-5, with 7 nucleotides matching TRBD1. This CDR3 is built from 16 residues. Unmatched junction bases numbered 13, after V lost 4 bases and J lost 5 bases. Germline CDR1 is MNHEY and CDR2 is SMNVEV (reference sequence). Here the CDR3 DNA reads TGTGCCAGCAGTTCCCGACAGGGTAGGCAGGTCGAGACCCAGTACTTC. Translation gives CASSSRQGRQVETQYF.

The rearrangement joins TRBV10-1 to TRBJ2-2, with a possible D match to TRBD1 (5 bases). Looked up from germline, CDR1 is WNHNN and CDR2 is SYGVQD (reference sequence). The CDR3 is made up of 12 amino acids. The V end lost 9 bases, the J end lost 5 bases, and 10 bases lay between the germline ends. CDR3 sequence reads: CASRAGTGELFF. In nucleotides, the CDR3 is TGCGCCAGTCGTGCAGGGACCGGGGAGCTGTTTTTT.

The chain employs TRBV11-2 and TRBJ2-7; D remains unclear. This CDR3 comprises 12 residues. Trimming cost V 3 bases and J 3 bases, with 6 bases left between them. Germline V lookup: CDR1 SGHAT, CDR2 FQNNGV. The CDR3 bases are TGTGCCAGCAGCTTCGGCGACTACGAGCAGTACGTC. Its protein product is CASSFGDYEQYV.

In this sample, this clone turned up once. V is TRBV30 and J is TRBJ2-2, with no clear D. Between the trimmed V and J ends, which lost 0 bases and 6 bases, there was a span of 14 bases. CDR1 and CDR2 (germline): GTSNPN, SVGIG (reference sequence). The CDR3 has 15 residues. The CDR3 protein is CAWSVGSFGSGELFF. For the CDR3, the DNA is TGTGCCTGGAGTGTGGGTAGCTTTGGCTCCGGGGAGCTGTTTTTT.

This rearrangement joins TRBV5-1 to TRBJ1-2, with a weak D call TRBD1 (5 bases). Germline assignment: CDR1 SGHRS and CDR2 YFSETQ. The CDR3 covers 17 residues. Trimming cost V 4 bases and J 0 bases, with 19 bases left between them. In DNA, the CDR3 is TGCGCCAGCAGCGCCAGGGAAGGGGTCGTTTCTAACTATGGCTACACCTTC. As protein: CASSAREGVVSNYGYTF.

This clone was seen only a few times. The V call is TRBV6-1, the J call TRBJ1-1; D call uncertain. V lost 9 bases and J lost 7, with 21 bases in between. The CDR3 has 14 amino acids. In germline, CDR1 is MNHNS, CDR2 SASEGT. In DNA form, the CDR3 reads TGTGCCAGTCAACTCAGGAACCTCGAGAGTGAAGCTTTCTTT. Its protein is CASQLRNLESEAFF.

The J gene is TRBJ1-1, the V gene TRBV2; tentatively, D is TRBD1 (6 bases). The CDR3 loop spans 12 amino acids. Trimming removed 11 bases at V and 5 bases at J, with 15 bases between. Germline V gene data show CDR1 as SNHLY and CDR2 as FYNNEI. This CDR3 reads CASSRGRTEAFF. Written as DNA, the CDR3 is TGTGCCTCCTCCAGGGGAAGGACTGAAGCTTTCTTT.